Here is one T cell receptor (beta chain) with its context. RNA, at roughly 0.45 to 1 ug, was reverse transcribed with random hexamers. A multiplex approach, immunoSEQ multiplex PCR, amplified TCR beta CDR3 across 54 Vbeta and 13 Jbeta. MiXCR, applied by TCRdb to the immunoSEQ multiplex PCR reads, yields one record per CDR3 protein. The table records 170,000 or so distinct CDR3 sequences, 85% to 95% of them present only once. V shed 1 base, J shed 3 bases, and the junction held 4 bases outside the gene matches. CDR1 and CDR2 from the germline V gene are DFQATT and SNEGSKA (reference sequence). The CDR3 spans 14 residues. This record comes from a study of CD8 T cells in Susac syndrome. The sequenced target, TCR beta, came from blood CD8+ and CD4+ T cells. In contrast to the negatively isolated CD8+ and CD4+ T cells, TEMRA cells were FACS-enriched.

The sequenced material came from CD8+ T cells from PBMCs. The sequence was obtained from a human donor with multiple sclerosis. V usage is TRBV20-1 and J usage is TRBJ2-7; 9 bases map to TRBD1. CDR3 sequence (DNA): TGCAGTGCTAGAGTTCTGGACAGGGGCTACGAGCAGTACTTC. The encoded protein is CSARVLDRGYEQYF.